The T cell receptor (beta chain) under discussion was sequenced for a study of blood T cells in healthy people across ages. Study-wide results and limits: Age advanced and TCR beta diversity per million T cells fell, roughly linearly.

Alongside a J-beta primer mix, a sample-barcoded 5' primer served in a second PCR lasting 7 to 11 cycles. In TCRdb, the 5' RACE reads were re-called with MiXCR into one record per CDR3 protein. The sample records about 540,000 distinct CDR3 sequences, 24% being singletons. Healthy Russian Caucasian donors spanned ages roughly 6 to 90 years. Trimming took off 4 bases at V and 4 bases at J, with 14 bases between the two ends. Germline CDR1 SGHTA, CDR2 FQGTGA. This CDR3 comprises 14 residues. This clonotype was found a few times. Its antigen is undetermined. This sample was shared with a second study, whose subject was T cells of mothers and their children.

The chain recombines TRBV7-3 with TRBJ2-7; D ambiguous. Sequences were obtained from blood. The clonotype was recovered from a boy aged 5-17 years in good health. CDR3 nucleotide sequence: TGTGCCAGCAGCTCCTTCGCGTTGGGTTACGAGCAGTACTTC. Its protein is CASSSFALGYEQYF.